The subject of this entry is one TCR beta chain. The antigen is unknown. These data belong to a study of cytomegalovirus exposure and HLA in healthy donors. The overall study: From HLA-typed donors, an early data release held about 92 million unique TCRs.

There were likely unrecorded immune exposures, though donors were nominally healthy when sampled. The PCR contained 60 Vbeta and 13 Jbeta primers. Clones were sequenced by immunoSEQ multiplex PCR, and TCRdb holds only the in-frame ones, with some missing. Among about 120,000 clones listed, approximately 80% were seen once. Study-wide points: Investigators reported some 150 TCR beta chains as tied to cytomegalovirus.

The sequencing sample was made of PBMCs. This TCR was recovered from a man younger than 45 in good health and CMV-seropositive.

For the CDR3, the DNA is TGTGCCAGCAGTTTATCCCCCGGGACAGCGAAAGAGACCCAGTACTTC. Its protein product is CASSLSPGTAKETQYF. The rearrangement joins TRBV27 to TRBJ2-5; TRBD1 aligns across 7 bases. This CDR3 is 16 amino acids long. The V gene's germline CDR1 is MNHEY and CDR2 SMNVEV (reference sequence). Trimming cost V 0 bases and J 3 bases; bases outside gene matches: 7.